This TCR beta chain was identified in a study of patients and donors after allogeneic stem cell transplantation. A single record per CDR3 protein comes from TCRdb applying MiXCR to the RT-PCR reads. The top ten clones hold 5% to 6.5% of a sample with roughly 940,000 distinct CDR3 sequences, under 20% of them seen once. This clonotype showed up many times. The germline V and J ends were trimmed by 0 bases and 6 bases, with 3 bases remaining between them. Germline V lookup: CDR1 MNHNY, CDR2 SVGAGI (reference sequence). CDR3 size: 12 residues. Input material: blood, either unsorted or a sorted T cell fraction (not recorded which). This receptor was taken from a human donor who was either an allogeneic HSCT recipient or a stem cell or donor lymphocyte infusion donor (not recorded which). It is not recorded whose cells these are; they may come from a transplant donor. V is TRBV6-6 and J is TRBJ2-1; no reliable D call. The CDR3 DNA reads as TGTGCCAGCAGTTACTCCCCCAATGAGCAGTTCTTC. Translation: CASSYSPNEQFF.